Below, 18 T cell receptor beta chains from the same sample are listed, as sequenced in a study of cytomegalovirus exposure and HLA in healthy donors. Amplification used 60 Vbeta primers and 13 Jbeta primers. Generated by immunoSEQ multiplex PCR, the TCRdb table keeps only in-frame clones and is missing some. The sample comprises approximately 100,000 clones, 60% to 85% of which are singletons, and approximately 2.5% rests with the top ten. The material sequenced was PBMCs. The source of these receptors is a female donor in good health and CMV-seronegative.

This chain connects TRBV7-6 to TRBJ2-3, with 7 nucleotides matching TRBD2. The CDR3 consists of 16 residues. Germline-derived CDR1 and CDR2 are SGHVS and FNYEAQ. J was trimmed by 0 bases and V by 1 base; bases with no gene match: 4. CDR3 nucleotides: TGTGCCAGCAGCTTAGTGTCTAGCGGAAGCACAGATACGCAGTATTTT. Translation gives CASSLVSSGSTDTQYF.

The gene calls are TRBV4-3 and TRBJ2-2; D ambiguous. The CDR3 sequence is 13 residues long. The V end lost 5 bases, the J end lost 7 bases, and 11 bases lay between the germline ends. Germline-derived CDR1 and CDR2 are LGHNA and YSLEER. The CDR3 nucleotides read TGCGCCAGCAGCACCCGAAGGAGCGGGGAGCTGTTTTTT. This encodes CASSTRRSGELFF.

This chain's CDR3 is CASSHLDRVWDTEAFF. The CDR3, as DNA: TGTGCCAGCTCACACTTGGACAGGGTATGGGACACTGAAGCTTTCTTT. The chain carries TRBV18 and TRBJ1-1; 8 positions agree with TRBD1. The CDR3 runs to 16 residues. V lost 4 bases, J lost 3 bases, and 10 bases stayed unmatched. Germline values: CDR1 KGHSH, CDR2 LQKENI.

The gene calls are TRBV18 and TRBJ2-7, with D perhaps matching TRBD2 (5 bases). CDR1 and CDR2 from the germline V gene are KGHSH and LQKENI. The CDR3 has 12 amino acids. V was trimmed by 5 bases and J by 5 bases, leaving 10 bases between them. The DNA of the CDR3 is TGTGCCAGCTCAACCGGGGTTGACGAGCAGTACTTC. Its protein is CASSTGVDEQYF.

The rearrangement joins TRBV4-1 to TRBJ2-5; 7 bases align to TRBD2. Losses at the gene ends were 3 bases for V and 2 bases for J; bases not matched to a gene: 9. The CDR3 is 16 amino acids. In germline, CDR1 is MGHRA, CDR2 YSYEKL. The CDR3 protein is CASSHSVSGIQETQYF. Written as DNA, the CDR3 is TGCGCCAGCAGCCATAGCGTAAGCGGGATACAAGAGACCCAGTACTTC.

The gene calls are TRBV9 and TRBJ2-6, with 8 bases matching TRBD1. CDR3 length: 19 residues. The trim removed 3 bases at V and 2 bases at J, leaving 13 bases unmatched. CDR1 and CDR2 from the germline V gene are SGDLS and YYNGEE. The CDR3 is CASSDGQGQRLAGANVLTF. DNA of the CDR3: TGTGCCAGCAGCGACGGACAGGGCCAAAGGCTTGCTGGGGCCAACGTCCTGACTTTC.

This clone was detected once. The chain employs TRBV7-8 and TRBJ1-1; possible D gene TRBD1, 5 bases. The ends were cut back, 1 base at V and 2 bases at J, with 8 bases in the middle. Germline assignment: CDR1 SGHVS and CDR2 FQNEAQ. The CDR3 has 14 amino acids. The CDR3 is CASSLVQGNTEAFF. The CDR3 DNA follows: TGTGCCAGCAGCTTAGTTCAGGGCAACACTGAAGCTTTCTTT.

The CDR3 DNA sequence: TGCAGCGCGACAGACAGGGGGTCCGGGGAGCTGTTTTTT. Translating gives CSATDRGSGELFF. The rearrangement uses TRBV29-1 and TRBJ2-2; TRBD1 matches 9 bases. Trimming cost V 7 bases and J 6 bases; bases outside gene matches: 6. The CDR3 contains 13 residues. The germline CDR1 and CDR2 sequences are SQVTM and ANQGSEA.

J is TRBJ2-1 and V is TRBV9; possible D gene TRBD2, 7 bases. The length of the CDR3 is 15 residues. The ends were cut back, 0 bases at V and 5 bases at J, with 12 bases in the middle. Germline V gene data show CDR1 as SGDLS and CDR2 as YYNGEE. CDR3 in DNA: TGTGCCAGCAGCGTAGAAGGGGGGGACCACAATGAGCAGTTCTTC. Encoded protein: CASSVEGGDHNEQFF. The full variable domain, with the rest looked up from reference TRBV9 and TRBJ2-1, is DSGVTQTPKHLITATGQRVTLRCSPRSGDLSVYWYQQSLDQGLQFLIQYYNGEERAKGNILERFSAQQFPDLHSELNLSSLELGDSALYFCASSVEGGDHNEQFFGPGTRLTVL.

The V gene is TRBV10-2, the J gene TRBJ1-2; D remains unclear. V lost 2 bases to trimming and J lost 8 bases, with 9 bases between them. Germline loops: CDR1 WSHSY, CDR2 SAAADI. CDR3 length equals 12 residues. The CDR3 protein is CASSERVAGYTF. The CDR3 nucleotides read TGCGCCAGCAGTGAGAGGGTAGCGGGCTACACCTTC.

The chain is built from TRBV11-1 and TRBJ2-1; 8 bases agree with TRBD1. The CDR3 spans 15 residues. After removal of 6 bases from V and 1 base from J, the junction contained 5 bases not matched to a gene. Germline loops: CDR1 SGHAT, CDR2 FQDESV (reference sequence). CDR3 amino acids: CASRPRGLSYNEQFF. The CDR3 DNA follows: TGTGCCAGCAGGCCCAGGGGGCTATCCTACAATGAGCAGTTCTTC. Full variable domain (rest looked up from reference TRBV11-1 and TRBJ2-1): EAEVAQSPRYKITEKSQAVAFWCDPISGHATLYWYRQILGQGPELLVQFQDESVVDDSQLPKDRFSAERLKGVDSTLKIQPAELGDSAMYLCASRPRGLSYNEQFFGPGTRLTVL.

This rearrangement joins TRBV5-4 to TRBJ2-3; TRBD2 matches 8 bases. Losses at the gene ends were 0 bases for V and 5 bases for J; bases not matched to a gene: 8. This CDR3 contains 16 residues. Germline V gene sequence: CDR1 SGHNT, CDR2 YYREEE (reference sequence). The CDR3 loop is CASSLGPGGLGDTQYF. CDR3 bases: TGTGCCAGCAGCTTGGGACCGGGGGGGCTTGGAGATACGCAGTATTTT.

This clone was detected a few times. This chain connects TRBV28 to TRBJ1-3; TRBD1 aligns across 10 bases. CDR1 is MDHEN and CDR2 is SYDVKM in the germline V gene. CDR3 size: 15 residues. Germline trimming cut 4 bases from V and 8 bases from J; bases unmatched to any gene: 8. The CDR3 reads CASSSPGQGRDTIYF. The CDR3 bases are TGTGCCAGCAGTTCCCCGGGACAGGGGCGGGACACCATATATTTT.

The rearrangement joins TRBV4-3 to TRBJ2-2; 7 nucleotides align to TRBD1. The CDR3 has 14 amino acids. Trimming removed 0 bases from V and 6 bases from J; junction bases left unmatched: 1. Germline lookup yields CDR1 LGHNA and CDR2 YSLEER. The CDR3 sequence: CASSQERGPGELFF. The CDR3 DNA sequence: TGCGCCAGCAGCCAAGAGAGGGGGCCCGGGGAGCTGTTTTTT.

The rearrangement joins TRBV27 to TRBJ1-1, with 8 bases fitting TRBD1. Germline V CDR1 and CDR2: MNHEY, SMNVEV (reference sequence). This CDR3 is 18 amino acids long. Trimming at V came to 4 bases and at J to 4 bases, leaving 17 bases not matched to a gene. Here the CDR3 reads CASSSETGGRLVGTEAFF. The CDR3, as DNA: TGTGCCAGCAGTTCCGAAACAGGGGGTCGACTGGTGGGCACTGAAGCTTTCTTT.

This chain joins TRBV25-1 and TRBJ1-1; D may be TRBD1 (5 bases). Trimming took 6 bases from V and 4 from J, leaving 12 bases between them. The CDR3 is 13 residues long. The germline V gene has CDR1 MGHDK and CDR2 SYGVNS. The CDR3 DNA sequence: TGTGCCAGCAGAGCCCAGGGATTCACTGAAGCTTTCTTT. Residues: CASRAQGFTEAFF.

The CDR3 nucleotides read TGTGCCAGCAGTTACAGAGGGGGGGGAAGTAACACTGAAGCTTTCTTT. This codes for CASSYRGGGSNTEAFF. This rearrangement joins TRBV6-5 to TRBJ1-1; D is perhaps TRBD1 (6 bases). CDR1 and CDR2 from the germline V gene are MNHEY and SVGAGI. CDR3 length equals 16 residues. V was trimmed by 2 bases and J by 2 bases, leaving 15 bases between them.

This clone was seen only a few times. The V call is TRBV2, the J call TRBJ1-5; no definite D call. The CDR3 totals 13 residues. The germline V gene encodes CDR1 SNHLY and CDR2 FYNNEI. Trimming removed 3 bases from V and 4 bases from J, with 7 bases in between. Here the CDR3 reads CASSEGGNQPQHF. The DNA for the CDR3 is TGTGCCAGCAGTGAGGGAGGGAATCAGCCCCAGCATTTT. Full variable domain (rest looked up from reference TRBV2 and TRBJ1-5): EPEVTQTPSHQVTQMGQEVILRCVPISNHLYFYWYRQILGQKVEFLVSFYNNEISEKSEIFDDQFSVERPDGSNFTLKIRSTKLEDSAMYFCASSEGGNQPQHFGDGTRLSIL.